The T cell receptor (beta chain) described here comes from a study of blood T cell repertoires in COVID-19 (TCRdb year 2020). Looking at the study overall: Samples from collaborators originated in the United States, Italy and Spain and spanned both the acute and convalescent phases of COVID-19. A de-identified subject ID, COVID-19 status, age in years and sex were almost always included in the sample metadata. Samples were obtained from the ongoing ImmuneRACE study (first 160 participants) and from about 1,300 subjects provided by 6 global collaborators. The repertoires were released in a freely available public database intended as a resource for research on the immune response to SARS-CoV-2. Where available, HLA class I and class II types were obtained from metadata supplied by the sample provider rather than from assay-based typing. Deeply sampled blood TCRbeta repertoires from subjects exposed to, actively infected with, or recovered from COVID-19 were included in the dataset. The material from the prospective study consisted of cDNA or gDNA derived from T cells, B-cell-depleted T cells, or PBMCs.

The paper as a whole reports these results and caveats: Clinical and demographic metadata were provided uncurated, with the amount varying by source and participant.

The collaborating institutions used their own protocols to collect whole blood in K2EDTA tubes. For TCRbeta analysis, collaborators shipped samples as frozen whole blood, isolated PBMCs, or DNA extracted from either of those sample types. TCRbeta CDR3 regions were amplified from genomic DNA by means of the immunoSEQ Assay, a bias-controlled multiplex PCR. The authors' pipeline ran thus. The number of nucleated cells in each sample was estimated by amplification of reference gene primers within the assay. To quantify the absolute abundance of each unique TCRbeta CDR3 rearrangement, sequence reads were collapsed and filtered. Productive Simpson clonality was computed per sample as the square root of Simpson's diversity index over productive rearrangements. Entries here come from immuneACCESS through TCRdb and include only in-frame sequences with V and J called. Some clones fail to appear in such tables; in the studies checked, an unresolved V gene covers under half of the shortfall, and the cause of the remainder is unknown. V and J calls and clone size are copied from that table; D and trimming were computed from the DNA. The sample data list more than 90,000 clones, and around 85% of these were observed just once. About an eighth of the sample is held by the ten biggest clonotypes.

On this clone: It has no known antigen specificity. The input lacks base qualities; no much larger clone sits a single base away.

The germline V gene yields MDHEN for CDR1 and SYDVKM for CDR2. From its cysteine to its phenylalanine, the CDR3 spans 16 amino acids. Of all the DNA, just the CDR3 is kept, 48 bases in frame from base 1. V loses 4 bases, J loses 7 bases, and the germline ends lie 19 bases apart. The V and J segments used are TRBV28 and TRBJ1-4, with no reliable assignment of the D segment. Material: peripheral blood. This TCR came from a human donor in a cohort sampled during active COVID-19. The bases read TGTGCCAGCAGTTACGCAGGAGGTAAAATTGGTGAAAAACTGTTTTTT. Translated, this is CASSYAGGKIGEKLFF.